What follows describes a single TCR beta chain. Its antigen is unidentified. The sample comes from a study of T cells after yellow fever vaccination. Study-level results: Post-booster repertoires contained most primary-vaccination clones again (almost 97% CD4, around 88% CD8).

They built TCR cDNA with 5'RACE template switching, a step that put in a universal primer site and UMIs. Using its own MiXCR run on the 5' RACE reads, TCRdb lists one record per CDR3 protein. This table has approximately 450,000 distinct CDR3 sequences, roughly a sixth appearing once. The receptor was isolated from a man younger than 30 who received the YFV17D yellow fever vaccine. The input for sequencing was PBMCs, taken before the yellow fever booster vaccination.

The CDR3 region is CASSFYMIRNTEAFF. CDR3 in DNA: TGTGCCAGCAGCTTCTACATGATAAGGAACACTGAAGCTTTCTTT. This chain links TRBV11-2 with TRBJ1-1; D remains ambiguous. Germline V gene lookup returns CDR1 SGHAT and CDR2 FQNNGV. Trimming removed 3 bases from V and 1 base from J, with 12 bases in between. This CDR3 is 15 amino acids long.